This record looks at one T cell receptor (beta chain) sequence and its context. Antigen specificity is unknown. The source of the sample is a study of cytomegalovirus exposure and HLA in healthy donors. Primers included in the PCR were 60 Vbeta and 13 Jbeta primers. Sequencing used immunoSEQ multiplex PCR; TCRdb keeps in-frame clones, though not all of them. The sample lists about 120,000 clones, about 86% seen once, with 3.5% to 4.5% in the top ten. CDR3 length: 13 residues. V was pared by 4 bases and J by 8 bases, with 12 bases between. Germline V lookup: CDR1 SGHTA, CDR2 FQGNSA. Study results and caveats: Altogether, 170 or so TCR beta chains were recorded as cytomegalovirus-associated. CMV serostatus alone was available as immune exposure information. TCR beta sequences reportedly predicted most subjects' HLA-A and HLA-B alleles accurately.

The chain uses TRBV7-2 and TRBJ2-1; D is ambiguous. The sequence derives from a woman aged 25 to 39 in good health and CMV-seronegative. The sequencing input was PBMCs. The CDR3 sequence is CASSSPTPDEQFF. In DNA form, the CDR3 reads TGTGCCAGCAGCTCCCCAACCCCGGATGAGCAGTTCTTC.